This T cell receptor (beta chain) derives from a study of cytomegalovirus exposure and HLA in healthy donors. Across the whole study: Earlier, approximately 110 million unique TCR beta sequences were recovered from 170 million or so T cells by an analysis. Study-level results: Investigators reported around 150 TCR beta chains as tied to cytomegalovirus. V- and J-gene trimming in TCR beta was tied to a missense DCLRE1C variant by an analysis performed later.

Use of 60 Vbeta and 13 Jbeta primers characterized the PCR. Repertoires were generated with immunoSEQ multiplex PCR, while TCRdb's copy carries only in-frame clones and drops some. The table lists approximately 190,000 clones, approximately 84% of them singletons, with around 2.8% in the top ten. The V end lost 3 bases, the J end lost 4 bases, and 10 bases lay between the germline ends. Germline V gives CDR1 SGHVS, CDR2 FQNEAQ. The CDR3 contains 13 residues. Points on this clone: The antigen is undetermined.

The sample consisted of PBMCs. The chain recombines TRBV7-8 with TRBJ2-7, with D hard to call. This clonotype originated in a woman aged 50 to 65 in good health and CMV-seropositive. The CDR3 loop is CASSLNFDYEQYF. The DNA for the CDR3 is TGTGCCAGCAGCTTGAACTTCGATTACGAGCAGTACTTC.